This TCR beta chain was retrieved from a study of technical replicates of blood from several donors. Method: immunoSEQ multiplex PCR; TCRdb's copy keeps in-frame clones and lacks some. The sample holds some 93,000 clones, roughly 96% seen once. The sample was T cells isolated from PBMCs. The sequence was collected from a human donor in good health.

CDR3 residues: CASSIVGGRGTEAFF. CDR3 in DNA: TGTGCCAGTAGTATAGTGGGGGGGAGAGGCACTGAAGCTTTCTTT. V is TRBV19 and J is TRBJ1-1; possibly TRBD1 for D (5 bases). The CDR3 is 15 amino acids. The ends were cut back, 1 base at V and 4 bases at J, with 13 bases in the middle. From germline, CDR1 is LNHDA and CDR2 SQIVND (reference sequence).